This is a list of T cell receptor beta chains from one sample in a study of shared T cell receptors in the human thymus. TCRdb's table, derived via immunoSEQ multiplex PCR, lists solely in-frame clones and lacks some. The sample has over 650,000 clones, more than 70% seen once. This same sample was also part of a study on human thymus T cells.

The sample comprised thymocytes. These TCRs come from a boy under two years old with a congenital heart defect. The CDR3 runs from the conserved cysteine through the conserved F or W. Fields, in order: CDR3 length, clone size, D gene, J gene, V gene, CDR3 protein, CDR3 DNA. A D gene is named only where the DNA matches it firmly. Size is omitted from some rows. Given values are once, few, many or a class for expanded clones.

CDR3 length: 15; clone size: .; D gene: .; J gene: TRBJ2-4; V gene: TRBV28; CDR3 protein: CASSLKYPVKNIQYF; CDR3 DNA: TGTGCCAGCAGTTTAAAGTATCCAGTCAAAAACATTCAGTACTTC
CDR3 length: 16; clone size: .; D gene: TRBD1; J gene: TRBJ1-4; V gene: TRBV28; CDR3 protein: CASSASKGAGNEKLFF; CDR3 DNA: TGTGCCAGCAGTGCAAGTAAGGGGGCTGGTAATGAAAAACTGTTTTTT
CDR3 length: 15; clone size: .; D gene: TRBD1; J gene: TRBJ1-2; V gene: TRBV9; CDR3 protein: CASSPQETGINGYTF; CDR3 DNA: TGTGCCAGCAGCCCCCAGGAGACAGGGATTAATGGCTACACCTTC
CDR3 length: 16; clone size: .; D gene: .; J gene: TRBJ1-1; V gene: TRBV9; CDR3 protein: CASSTTLGQGDTEAFF; CDR3 DNA: TGTGCCAGCAGCACCACACTTGGGCAGGGTGACACTGAAGCTTTCTTT
CDR3 length: 17; clone size: .; D gene: .; J gene: TRBJ2-7; V gene: TRBV27; CDR3 protein: CASSLFGIDRRAYEQYF; CDR3 DNA: TGTGCCAGCAGTTTATTTGGAATTGACAGGAGAGCCTACGAGCAGTACTTC
CDR3 length: 16; clone size: .; D gene: TRBD1; J gene: TRBJ2-1; V gene: TRBV5-1; CDR3 protein: CASTGKPGTGGNEQFF; CDR3 DNA: TGCGCCAGCACCGGAAAGCCCGGGACAGGGGGCAATGAGCAGTTCTTC
CDR3 length: 15; clone size: .; D gene: TRBD1; J gene: TRBJ1-2; V gene: TRBV6-6; CDR3 protein: CASSVYRGENYGYTF; CDR3 DNA: TGTGCCAGCAGTGTTTACAGGGGCGAGAACTATGGCTACACCTTC
CDR3 length: 12; clone size: .; D gene: TRBD2; J gene: TRBJ2-3; V gene: TRBV7-9; CDR3 protein: CASSSGTRALYF; CDR3 DNA: TGTGCCAGCAGCTCCGGGACTAGGGCATTGTATTTT
CDR3 length: 17; clone size: .; D gene: TRBD1; J gene: TRBJ2-7; V gene: TRBV11-2; CDR3 protein: CASSLPLRTGGTYEQYF; CDR3 DNA: TGTGCCAGCAGCTTACCCCTCCGGACAGGGGGGACCTACGAGCAGTACTTC
CDR3 length: 15; clone size: .; D gene: TRBD1; J gene: TRBJ1-2; V gene: TRBV7-3; CDR3 protein: CASSLGQGGNYGYTF; CDR3 DNA: TGTGCCAGCAGCTTAGGACAGGGGGGAAACTATGGCTACACCTTC
CDR3 length: 15; clone size: .; D gene: .; J gene: TRBJ1-1; V gene: TRBV6-5; CDR3 protein: CASSYSRGLNTEAFF; CDR3 DNA: TGTGCCAGCAGTTACTCTAGGGGCTTGAACACTGAAGCTTTCTTT
CDR3 length: 12; clone size: .; D gene: .; J gene: TRBJ2-5; V gene: TRBV5-4; CDR3 protein: CAAGMYQETQYF; CDR3 DNA: TGTGCCGCGGGAATGTACCAAGAGACCCAGTACTTC
CDR3 length: 16; clone size: .; D gene: .; J gene: TRBJ1-5; V gene: TRBV6-6; CDR3 protein: CASSYSGRGRNQPQHF; CDR3 DNA: TGTGCCAGCAGTTACTCCGGGCGGGGGCGCAATCAGCCCCAGCATTTT
CDR3 length: 14; clone size: .; D gene: TRBD1; J gene: TRBJ1-1; V gene: TRBV6-4; CDR3 protein: CASKRGRRTAEAFF; CDR3 DNA: TGTGCCAGCAAGAGGGGGCGCCGGACTGCTGAAGCTTTCTTT
CDR3 length: 14; clone size: .; D gene: .; J gene: TRBJ1-1; V gene: TRBV14; CDR3 protein: CASSQGPVGGGAFF; CDR3 DNA: TGTGCCAGCAGCCAAGGACCTGTCGGGGGGGGAGCTTTCTTT
CDR3 length: 13; clone size: .; D gene: TRBD1; J gene: TRBJ1-5; V gene: TRBV9; CDR3 protein: CASSVTGDQPQHF; CDR3 DNA: TGTGCCAGCAGCGTGACAGGGGACCAGCCCCAGCATTTT
CDR3 length: 13; clone size: .; D gene: .; J gene: TRBJ1-5; V gene: TRBV4-3; CDR3 protein: CASSQGRGEPQHF; CDR3 DNA: TGCGCCAGCAGCCAAGGCAGGGGTGAGCCCCAGCATTTT
CDR3 length: 13; clone size: .; D gene: .; J gene: TRBJ2-2; V gene: TRBV11-2; CDR3 protein: CAIRTRDTGELFF; CDR3 DNA: TGTGCCATCCGTACGCGGGACACCGGGGAGCTGTTTTTT
CDR3 length: 13; clone size: .; D gene: TRBD2; J gene: TRBJ2-5; V gene: TRBV7-3; CDR3 protein: CASSRGGIETQYF; CDR3 DNA: TGTGCCAGCAGCCGGGGGGGCATAGAGACCCAGTACTTC
CDR3 length: 16; clone size: .; D gene: TRBD2; J gene: TRBJ2-5; V gene: TRBV25-1; CDR3 protein: CASSDSSGGAGETQYF; CDR3 DNA: TGTGCCAGCAGTGACTCTAGCGGGGGGGCCGGGGAGACCCAGTACTTC
CDR3 length: 15; clone size: once; D gene: .; J gene: TRBJ2-1; V gene: TRBV28; CDR3 protein: CASSLSGRTYNEQFF; CDR3 DNA: TGTGCCAGCAGTTTGTCGGGTAGGACCTACAATGAGCAGTTCTTC
CDR3 length: 20; clone size: .; D gene: TRBD1; J gene: TRBJ2-1; V gene: TRBV6-7; CDR3 protein: CASRTPGQVHSKGSYNEQFF; CDR3 DNA: TGTGCCAGCAGAACTCCGGGACAGGTTCATAGCAAAGGCTCCTACAATGAGCAGTTCTTC